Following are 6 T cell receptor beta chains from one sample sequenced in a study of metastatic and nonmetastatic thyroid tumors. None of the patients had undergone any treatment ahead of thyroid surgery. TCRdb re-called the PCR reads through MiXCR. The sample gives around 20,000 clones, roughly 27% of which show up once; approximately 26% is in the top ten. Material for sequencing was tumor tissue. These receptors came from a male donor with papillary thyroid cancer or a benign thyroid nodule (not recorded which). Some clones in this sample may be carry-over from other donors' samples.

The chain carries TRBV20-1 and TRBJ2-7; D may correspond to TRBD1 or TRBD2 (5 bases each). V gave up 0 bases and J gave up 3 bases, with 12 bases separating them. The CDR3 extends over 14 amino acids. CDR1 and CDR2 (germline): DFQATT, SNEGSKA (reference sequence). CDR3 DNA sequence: TGCAGTGCTAGAGAGGGGGAAGCTATCTACGAGCAGTACTTC. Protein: CSAREGEAIYEQYF.

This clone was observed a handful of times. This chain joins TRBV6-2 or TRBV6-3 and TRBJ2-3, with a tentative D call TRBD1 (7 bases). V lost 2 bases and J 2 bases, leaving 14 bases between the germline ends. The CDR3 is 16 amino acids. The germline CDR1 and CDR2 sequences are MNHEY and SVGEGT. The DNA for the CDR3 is TGTGCCAGCAGTTACGGCGGGACAGACCTCACAGATACGCAGTATTTT. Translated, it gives CASSYGGTDLTDTQYF.

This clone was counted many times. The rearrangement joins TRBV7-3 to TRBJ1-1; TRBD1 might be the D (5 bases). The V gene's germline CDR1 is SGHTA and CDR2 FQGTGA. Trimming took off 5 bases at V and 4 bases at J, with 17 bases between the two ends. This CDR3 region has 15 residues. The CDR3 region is CASSTGMGGGTEAFF. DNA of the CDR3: TGTGCCAGCAGCACAGGAATGGGTGGTGGCACTGAAGCTTTCTTT.

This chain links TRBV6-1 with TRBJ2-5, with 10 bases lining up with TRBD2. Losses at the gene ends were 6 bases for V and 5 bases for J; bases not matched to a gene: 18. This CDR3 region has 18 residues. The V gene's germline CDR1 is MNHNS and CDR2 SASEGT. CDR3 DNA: TGTGCCAGCAGCCCTGCTGGACTAGCGGTGGGGCAGGCGGAGACCCAGTACTTC. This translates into CASSPAGLAVGQAETQYF.

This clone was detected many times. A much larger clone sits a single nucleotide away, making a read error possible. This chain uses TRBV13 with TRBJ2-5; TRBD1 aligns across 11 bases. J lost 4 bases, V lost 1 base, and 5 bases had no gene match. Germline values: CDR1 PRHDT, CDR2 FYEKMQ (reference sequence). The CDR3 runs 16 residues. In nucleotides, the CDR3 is TGTGCCAGCAGCTTAGTTCCGGACAGGGGGCGAGAGACCCAGTACTTC. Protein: CASSLVPDRGRETQYF.

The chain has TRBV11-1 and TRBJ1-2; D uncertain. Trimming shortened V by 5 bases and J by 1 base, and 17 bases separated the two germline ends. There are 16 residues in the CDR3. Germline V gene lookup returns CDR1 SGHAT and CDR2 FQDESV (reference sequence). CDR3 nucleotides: TGTGCCAGCAGCCCCCTTCGACGAAGTGTTAACTATGGCTACACCTTC. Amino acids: CASSPLRRSVNYGYTF.